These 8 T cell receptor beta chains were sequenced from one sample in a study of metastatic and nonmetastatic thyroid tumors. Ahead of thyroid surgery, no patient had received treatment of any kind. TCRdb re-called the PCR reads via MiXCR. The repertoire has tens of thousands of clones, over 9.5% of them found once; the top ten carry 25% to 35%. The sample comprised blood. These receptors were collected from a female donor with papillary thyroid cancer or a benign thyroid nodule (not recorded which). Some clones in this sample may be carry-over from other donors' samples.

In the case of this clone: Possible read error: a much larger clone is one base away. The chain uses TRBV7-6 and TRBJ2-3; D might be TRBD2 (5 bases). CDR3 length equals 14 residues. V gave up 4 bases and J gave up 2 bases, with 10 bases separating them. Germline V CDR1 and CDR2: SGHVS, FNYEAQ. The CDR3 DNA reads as TGTGCCAGCAGCTCCATCGGGAACACAGATACGCAGTATTTT. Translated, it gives CASSSIGNTDTQYF.

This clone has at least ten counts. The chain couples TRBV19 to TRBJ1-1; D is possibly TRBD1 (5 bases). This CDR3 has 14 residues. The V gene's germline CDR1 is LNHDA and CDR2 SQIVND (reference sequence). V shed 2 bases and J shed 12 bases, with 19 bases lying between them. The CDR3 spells CASSISGAGSLTFF. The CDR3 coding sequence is TGTGCCAGTAGTATATCCGGAGCAGGGTCATTAACTTTCTTT.

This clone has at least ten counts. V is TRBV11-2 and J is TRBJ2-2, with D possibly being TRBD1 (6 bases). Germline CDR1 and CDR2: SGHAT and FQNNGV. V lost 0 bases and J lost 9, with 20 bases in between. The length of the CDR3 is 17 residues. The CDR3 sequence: CASSLDSPGTPPRELFF. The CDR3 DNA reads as TGTGCCAGCAGCTTAGATAGTCCCGGGACACCTCCTCGGGAGCTGTTTTTT.

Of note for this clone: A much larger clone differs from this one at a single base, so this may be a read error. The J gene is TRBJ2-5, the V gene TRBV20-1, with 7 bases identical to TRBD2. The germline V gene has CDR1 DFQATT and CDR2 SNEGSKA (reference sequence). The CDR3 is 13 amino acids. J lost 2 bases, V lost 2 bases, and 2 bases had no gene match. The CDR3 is CSARREGQETQYF. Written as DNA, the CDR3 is TGCAGTGCTAGAAGGGAGGGACAAGAGACCCAGTACTTC.

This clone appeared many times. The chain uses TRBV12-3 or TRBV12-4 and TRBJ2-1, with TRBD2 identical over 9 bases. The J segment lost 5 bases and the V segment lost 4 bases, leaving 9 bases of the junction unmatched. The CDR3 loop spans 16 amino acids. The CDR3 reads CASSYQGLARNNEQFF. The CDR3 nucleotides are TGTGCCAGCAGTTACCAAGGACTAGCGAGAAACAATGAGCAGTTCTTC.

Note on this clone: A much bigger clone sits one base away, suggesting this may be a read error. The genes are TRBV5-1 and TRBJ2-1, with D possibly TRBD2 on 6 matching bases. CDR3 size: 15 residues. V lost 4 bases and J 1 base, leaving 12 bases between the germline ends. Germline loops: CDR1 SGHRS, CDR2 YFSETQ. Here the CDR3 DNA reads TGCGCCAGCAGCCCGACCGGGACTTCCTACAATGAGCAGTTCTTC. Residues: CASSPTGTSYNEQFF. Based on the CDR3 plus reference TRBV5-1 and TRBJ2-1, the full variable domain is KAGVTQTPRYLIKTRGQQVTLSCSPISGHRSVSWYQQTPGQGLQFLFEYFSETQRNKGNFPGRFSGRQFSNSRSEMNVSTLELGDSALYLCASSPTGTSYNEQFFGPGTRLTVL.

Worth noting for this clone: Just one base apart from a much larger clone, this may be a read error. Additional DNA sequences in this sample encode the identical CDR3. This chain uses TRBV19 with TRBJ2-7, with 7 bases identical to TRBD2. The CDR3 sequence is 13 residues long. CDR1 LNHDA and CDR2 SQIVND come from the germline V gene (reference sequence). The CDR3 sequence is CASSIVDGREQYF. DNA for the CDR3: TGTGCCAGCAGTATAGTTGACGGGAGGGAGCAGTACTTC.

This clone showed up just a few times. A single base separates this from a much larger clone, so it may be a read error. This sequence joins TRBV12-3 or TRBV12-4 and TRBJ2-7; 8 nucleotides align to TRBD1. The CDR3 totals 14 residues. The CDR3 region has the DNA TGTGATAGCAACGACCGGGGACAGGTCTACGAGCAGTACTTC. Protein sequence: CDSNDRGQVYEQYF.